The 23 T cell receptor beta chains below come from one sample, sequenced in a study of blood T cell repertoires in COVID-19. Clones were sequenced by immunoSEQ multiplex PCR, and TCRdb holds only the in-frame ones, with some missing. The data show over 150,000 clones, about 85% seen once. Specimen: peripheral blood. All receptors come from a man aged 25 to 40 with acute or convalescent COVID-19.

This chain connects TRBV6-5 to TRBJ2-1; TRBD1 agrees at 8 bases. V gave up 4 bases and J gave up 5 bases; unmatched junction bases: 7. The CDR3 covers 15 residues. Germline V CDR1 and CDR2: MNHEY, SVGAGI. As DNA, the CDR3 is TGTGCCAGCAGTTCCCGGGACAGGCTTAACAATGAGCAGTTCTTC. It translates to CASSSRDRLNNEQFF.

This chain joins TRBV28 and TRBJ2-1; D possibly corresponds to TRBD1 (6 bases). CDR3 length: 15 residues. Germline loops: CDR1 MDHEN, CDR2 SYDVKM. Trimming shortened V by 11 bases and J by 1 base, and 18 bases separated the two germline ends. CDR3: CAGRRGSGSYNEQFF. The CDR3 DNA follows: TGTGCCGGGAGAAGGGGGTCTGGGTCCTACAATGAGCAGTTCTTC.

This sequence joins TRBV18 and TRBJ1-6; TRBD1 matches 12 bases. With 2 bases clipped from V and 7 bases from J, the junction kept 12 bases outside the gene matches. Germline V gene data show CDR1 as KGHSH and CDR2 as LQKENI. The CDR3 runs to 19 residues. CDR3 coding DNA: TGTGCCAGCTCACCATTCTCCGGGACAGGGGGCTTCGGAAATTCACCCCTCCACTTT. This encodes CASSPFSGTGGFGNSPLHF.

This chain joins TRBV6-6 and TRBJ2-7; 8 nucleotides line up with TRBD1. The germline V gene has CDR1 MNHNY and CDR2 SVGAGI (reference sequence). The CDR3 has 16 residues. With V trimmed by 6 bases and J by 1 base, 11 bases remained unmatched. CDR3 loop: CASSTPPDRASYEQYF. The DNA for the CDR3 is TGTGCCAGCAGCACACCGCCGGACAGGGCGTCCTACGAGCAGTACTTC.

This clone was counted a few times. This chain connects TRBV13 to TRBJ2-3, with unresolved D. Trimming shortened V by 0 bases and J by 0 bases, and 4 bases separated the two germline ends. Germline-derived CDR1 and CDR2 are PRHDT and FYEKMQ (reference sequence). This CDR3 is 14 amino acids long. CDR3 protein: CASSLGASTDTQYF. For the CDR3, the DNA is TGTGCCAGCAGCTTAGGGGCAAGCACAGATACGCAGTATTTT.

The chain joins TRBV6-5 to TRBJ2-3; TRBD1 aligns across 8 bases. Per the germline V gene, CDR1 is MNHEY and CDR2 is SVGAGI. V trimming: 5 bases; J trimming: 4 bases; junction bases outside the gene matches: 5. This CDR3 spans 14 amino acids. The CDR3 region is CASSPRQGSDTQYF. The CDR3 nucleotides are TGTGCCAGCAGTCCACGACAGGGGTCAGATACGCAGTATTTT.

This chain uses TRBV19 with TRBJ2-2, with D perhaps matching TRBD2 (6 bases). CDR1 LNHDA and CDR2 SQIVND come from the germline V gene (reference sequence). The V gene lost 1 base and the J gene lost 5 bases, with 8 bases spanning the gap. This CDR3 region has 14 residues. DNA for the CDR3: TGTGCCAGTAGTATAGTGGAGGGGACCGGGGAGCTGTTTTTT. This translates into CASSIVEGTGELFF.

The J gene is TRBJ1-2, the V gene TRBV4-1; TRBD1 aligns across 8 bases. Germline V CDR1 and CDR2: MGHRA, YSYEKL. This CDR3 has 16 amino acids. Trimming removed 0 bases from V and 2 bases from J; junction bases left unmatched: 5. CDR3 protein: CASSQDDRGGNYGYTF. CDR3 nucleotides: TGCGCCAGCAGCCAAGACGACAGGGGTGGGAACTATGGCTACACCTTC.

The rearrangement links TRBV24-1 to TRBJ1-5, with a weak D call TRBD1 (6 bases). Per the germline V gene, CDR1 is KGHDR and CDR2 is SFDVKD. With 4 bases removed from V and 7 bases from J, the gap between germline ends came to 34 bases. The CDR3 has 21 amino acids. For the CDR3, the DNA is TGTGCCACCAGTGAAGGGGGGGGATCAGGCAGGTTAGGGGGAGGCCCCCAGCCCCAGCATTTT. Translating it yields CATSEGGGSGRLGGGPQPQHF.

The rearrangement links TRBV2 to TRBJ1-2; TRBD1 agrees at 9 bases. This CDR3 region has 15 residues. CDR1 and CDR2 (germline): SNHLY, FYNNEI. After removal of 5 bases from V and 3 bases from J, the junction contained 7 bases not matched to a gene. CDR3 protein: CASSSGTGLYYGYTF. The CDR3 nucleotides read TGTGCCAGCAGTTCCGGGACAGGGCTCTACTATGGCTACACCTTC.

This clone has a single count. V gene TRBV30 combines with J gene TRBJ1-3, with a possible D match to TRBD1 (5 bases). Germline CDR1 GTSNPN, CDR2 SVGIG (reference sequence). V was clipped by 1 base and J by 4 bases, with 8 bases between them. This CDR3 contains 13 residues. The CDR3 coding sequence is TGTGCCTGGAGTGCAGGGTCGGGAAACACCATATATTTT. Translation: CAWSAGSGNTIYF.

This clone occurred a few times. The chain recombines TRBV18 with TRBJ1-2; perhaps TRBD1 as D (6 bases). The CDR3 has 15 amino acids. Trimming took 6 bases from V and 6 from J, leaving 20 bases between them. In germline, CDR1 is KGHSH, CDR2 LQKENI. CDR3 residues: CASSPGQTETNGYTF. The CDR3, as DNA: TGTGCCAGCTCTCCAGGACAGACGGAGACTAATGGCTACACCTTC.

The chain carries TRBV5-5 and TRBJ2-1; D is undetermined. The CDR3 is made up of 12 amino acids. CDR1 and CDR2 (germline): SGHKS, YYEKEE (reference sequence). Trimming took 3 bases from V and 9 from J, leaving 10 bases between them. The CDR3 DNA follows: TGTGCCAGCAGCTACGGTTTAAGTGAGCAGTTCTTC. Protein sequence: CASSYGLSEQFF.

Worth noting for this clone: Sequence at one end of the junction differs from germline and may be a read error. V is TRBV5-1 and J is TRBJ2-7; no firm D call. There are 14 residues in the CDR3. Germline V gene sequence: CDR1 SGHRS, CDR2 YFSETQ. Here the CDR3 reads CASRVTEGSPLWHF. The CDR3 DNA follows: TGCGCCAGCAGGGTAACAGAAGGATCGCCCCTTTGGCACTTC.

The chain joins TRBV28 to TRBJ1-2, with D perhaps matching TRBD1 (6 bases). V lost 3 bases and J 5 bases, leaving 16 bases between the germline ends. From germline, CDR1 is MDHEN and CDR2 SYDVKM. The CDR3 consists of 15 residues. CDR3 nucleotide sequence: TGTGCCAGCAGTTTCTTTCTTACAGGGACATATGGCTACACCTTC. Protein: CASSFFLTGTYGYTF.

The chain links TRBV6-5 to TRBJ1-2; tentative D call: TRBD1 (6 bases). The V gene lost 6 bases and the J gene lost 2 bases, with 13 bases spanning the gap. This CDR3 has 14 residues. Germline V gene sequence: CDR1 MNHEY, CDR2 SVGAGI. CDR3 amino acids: CASSLYRVNYGYTF. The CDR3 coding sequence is TGTGCCAGCAGCCTATACAGGGTAAACTATGGCTACACCTTC.

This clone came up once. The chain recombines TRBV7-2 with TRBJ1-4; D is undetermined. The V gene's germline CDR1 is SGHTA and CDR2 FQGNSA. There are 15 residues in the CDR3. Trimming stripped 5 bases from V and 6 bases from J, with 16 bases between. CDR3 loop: CASSPEWVGYEKLFF. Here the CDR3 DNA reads TGTGCCAGCAGCCCCGAGTGGGTCGGGTATGAAAAACTGTTTTTT.

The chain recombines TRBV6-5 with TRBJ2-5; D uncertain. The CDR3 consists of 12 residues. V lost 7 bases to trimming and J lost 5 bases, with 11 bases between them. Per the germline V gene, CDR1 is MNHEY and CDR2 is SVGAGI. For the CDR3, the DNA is TGTGCCAGCATGCGGCAGCCGGAGACCCAGTACTTC. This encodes CASMRQPETQYF.

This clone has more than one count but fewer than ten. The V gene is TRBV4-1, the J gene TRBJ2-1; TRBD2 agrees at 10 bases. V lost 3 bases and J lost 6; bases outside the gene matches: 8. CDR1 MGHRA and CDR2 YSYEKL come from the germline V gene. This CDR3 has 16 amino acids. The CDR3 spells CASSQVGTSEINEQFF. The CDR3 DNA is TGCGCCAGCAGCCAGGTGGGGACTAGCGAGATCAATGAGCAGTTCTTC.

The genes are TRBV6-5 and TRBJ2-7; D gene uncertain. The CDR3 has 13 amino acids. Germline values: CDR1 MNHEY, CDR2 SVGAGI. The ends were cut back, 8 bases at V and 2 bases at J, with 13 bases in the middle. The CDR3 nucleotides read TGTGCCAGCGGTAGCAGCGTAACCTACGAGCAGTACTTC. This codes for CASGSSVTYEQYF.

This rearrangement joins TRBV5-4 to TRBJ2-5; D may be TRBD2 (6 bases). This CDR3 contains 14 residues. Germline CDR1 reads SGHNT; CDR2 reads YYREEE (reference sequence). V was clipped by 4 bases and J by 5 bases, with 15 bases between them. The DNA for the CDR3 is TGTGCCAGCAGCCAAGGTTTGGGGAGGGAGACCCAGTACTTC. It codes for CASSQGLGRETQYF.

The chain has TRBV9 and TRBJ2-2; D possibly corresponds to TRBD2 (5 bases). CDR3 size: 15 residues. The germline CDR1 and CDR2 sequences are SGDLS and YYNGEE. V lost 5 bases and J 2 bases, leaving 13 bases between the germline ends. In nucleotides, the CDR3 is TGTGCCAGCAGTGCACCGGGATTCAACACCGGGGAGCTGTTTTTT. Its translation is CASSAPGFNTGELFF.

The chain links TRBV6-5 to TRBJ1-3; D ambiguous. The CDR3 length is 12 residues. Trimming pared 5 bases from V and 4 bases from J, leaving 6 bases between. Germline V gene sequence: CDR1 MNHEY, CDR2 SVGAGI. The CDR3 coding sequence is TGTGCCAGCAGTCCCCGGGGAAACACCATATATTTT. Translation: CASSPRGNTIYF.